The 3 T cell receptor beta chains reported below all come from one sample, sequenced in a study of cytomegalovirus exposure and HLA in healthy donors. Produced via immunoSEQ multiplex PCR; TCRdb's table is partial and in-frame only. The table records about 360,000 clones, 86% of them present only once. Sequenced input: PBMCs. The receptor source for this set is a woman younger than 35 in good health and CMV-seronegative.

The V and J genes are TRBV28 and TRBJ2-3; 9 nucleotides align to TRBD1. The CDR3 contains 15 residues. J lost 7 bases, V lost 7 bases, and 12 bases had no gene match. Germline CDR1 and CDR2: MDHEN and SYDVKM. The CDR3 bases are TGTGCCAGCATCCCGACAGGGGGGTTTTCTAATACGCAGTATTTT. Its protein product is CASIPTGGFSNTQYF.

This clone appeared once. This rearrangement joins TRBV6-5 to TRBJ2-7, with 9 nucleotides matching TRBD1. J gave up 0 bases and V 6 bases, and 6 bases lay outside the gene matches. The CDR3 runs 15 residues. Germline V CDR1 and CDR2: MNHEY, SVGAGI. As DNA, the CDR3 is TGTGCCAGCAGCCCCGGGACAGGGAGCTCCTACGAGCAGTACTTC. Residues: CASSPGTGSSYEQYF.

This chain uses TRBV4-1 with TRBJ2-3; D might be TRBD2 (6 bases). The V and J ends lost 1 base and 6 bases respectively, with 14 bases between them. The CDR3 is 15 amino acids. CDR1 is MGHRA, CDR2 YSYEKL, per germline. The CDR3 DNA reads TGCGCCAGCAGCCAAGTGGCGGGGACCCACGATACGCAGTATTTT. Translated, it gives CASSQVAGTHDTQYF.